This passage covers 9 T cell receptor beta chains from one sample sequenced in a study of blood T cell repertoires in COVID-19. Sequenced by immunoSEQ multiplex PCR; TCRdb stores in-frame clones only, minus some. The profile covers around 270,000 clones, with about 90% appearing a single time and about 3.1% taken by the ten largest. Sequencing used PBMCs or T cells enriched from blood (not recorded which). The receptors stem from a middle-aged woman who had been exposed to COVID-19.

In this sample, this clone turned up a few times. This chain uses TRBV3-1 (or the pseudogene TRBV3-2) with TRBJ2-2; TRBD1 might be the D (6 bases). CDR3 length equals 17 residues. The V gene lost 2 bases and the J gene lost 5 bases, with 18 bases spanning the gap. Germline values: CDR1 LGHDT, CDR2 YNNKEL (reference sequence). CDR3 nucleotide sequence: TGTGCCAGCAGCCAAACGTCTCGACAGGCCCTTACCGGGGAGCTGTTTTTT. Translated, it gives CASSQTSRQALTGELFF.

J is TRBJ1-2 and V is TRBV10-3; no reliable D call. The CDR3 is made up of 13 amino acids. Germline assignment: CDR1 ENHRY and CDR2 SYGVKD. Trimming left V 2 bases short and J 0 bases short, with 4 bases between. CDR3 loop: CAISETANYGYTF. The CDR3 DNA reads TGTGCCATCAGTGAGACAGCTAACTATGGCTACACCTTC.

The genes are TRBV18 and TRBJ1-4; 7 bases match TRBD1. Germline lookup yields CDR1 KGHSH and CDR2 LQKENI. V was clipped by 2 bases and J by 2 bases; unmatched bases: 8. CDR3 length: 17 amino acids. The CDR3 protein is CASSPVARGTTNEKLFF. DNA for the CDR3: TGTGCCAGCTCACCAGTGGCCAGGGGGACGACTAATGAAAAACTGTTTTTT. Complete variable domain (other parts from reference TRBV18 and TRBJ1-4): NAGVMQNPRHLVRRRGQEARLRCSPMKGHSHVYWYRQLPEEGLKFMVYLQKENIIDESGMPKERFSAEFPKEGPSILRIQQVVRGDSAAYFCASSPVARGTTNEKLFFGSGTQLSVL.

The J gene is TRBJ1-2, the V gene TRBV19, with TRBD1 matching 7 bases. With 9 bases clipped from V and 2 bases from J, the junction kept 3 bases outside the gene matches. This CDR3 has 12 residues. Germline V lookup: CDR1 LNHDA, CDR2 SQIVND (reference sequence). CDR3 coding DNA: TGTGCCAGCAAGACAGGGAACTATGGCTACACCTTC. This gives the protein CASKTGNYGYTF.

This chain links TRBV20-1 with TRBJ2-3; 11 bases fit TRBD2. The V gene end was trimmed by 3 bases and the J gene end by 0 bases; junction bases not matched to a gene: 5. Germline CDR1 DFQATT, CDR2 SNEGSKA (reference sequence). This CDR3 is built from 16 residues. The CDR3 DNA sequence: TGCAGTGCTAGTACGGCTAGCGGGGGGAGCACAGATACGCAGTATTTT. Its translation: CSASTASGGSTDTQYF.

The chain combines TRBV4-3 with TRBJ2-7; D perhaps matches TRBD2 (6 bases). The CDR3 is 15 amino acids. The germline V gene has CDR1 LGHNA and CDR2 YSLEER. V was trimmed by 0 bases and J by 4 bases, leaving 13 bases between them. The CDR3 sequence is CASSQEAVGGYEQYF. CDR3 nucleotides: TGCGCCAGCAGCCAAGAGGCCGTCGGGGGTTACGAGCAGTACTTC.

V and J are TRBV28 and TRBJ2-7; D is possibly TRBD1 (7 bases). CDR1 and CDR2 (germline): MDHEN, SYDVKM. This CDR3 comprises 12 residues. Between the trimmed V and J ends, which lost 8 bases and 7 bases, there was a span of 15 bases. The DNA for the CDR3 is TGTGCCAGCCGGACAGGACGGGAGGAGCAGTACTTC. Protein product: CASRTGREEQYF.

The genes are TRBV5-6 and TRBJ1-2; 10 nucleotides line up with TRBD1. The CDR3 consists of 15 residues. Germline V gene data show CDR1 as SGHDT and CDR2 as YYEEEE. J was trimmed by 6 bases and V by 4 bases; bases with no gene match: 9. The CDR3 reads CASSGTGTGVDGYTF. CDR3 DNA sequence: TGTGCCAGCAGCGGAACCGGGACAGGGGTAGATGGCTACACCTTC.

V and J are TRBV12-5 and TRBJ2-3; TRBD2 agrees at 8 bases. Trimming removed 5 bases from V and 4 bases from J; junction bases left unmatched: 5. The CDR3 has 14 amino acids. Germline V gives CDR1 LGHNT, CDR2 FRNRAP. This chain's CDR3 is CASGREGRADTQYF. Here the CDR3 DNA reads TGTGCTAGTGGTCGGGAGGGCCGTGCAGATACGCAGTATTTT.